The rows below give T cell receptor beta chains drawn from one sample of a study of blood T cell repertoires in COVID-19. Produced via immunoSEQ multiplex PCR; TCRdb's table is partial and in-frame only. This table has some 110,000 clones, approximately 85% appearing once. Specimen: peripheral blood. The source of these receptors is a man between 65 and 79 years old with acute or convalescent COVID-19. CDR3s include the opening cysteine and the closing phenylalanine or tryptophan. Each record gives: CDR3 DNA, CDR3 protein, V gene, D gene, J gene, clone size. D genes are given only for firm matches. Size tells how often a clone was seen (once, few, many) or the class of an expanded clone, and some rows leave it out.

TGCGCCAGCAGCTTGGGGTCAGGGTCCAATCAGCCCCAGCATTTT,CASSLGSGSNQPQHF,TRBV5-1,-,TRBJ1-5,once
TGTGCCAGCAGCGTTGCGCTCGTCGATGGAAACACCATATATTTT,CASSVALVDGNTIYF,TRBV9,-,TRBJ1-3,-
TGTGCCAGCAGCCAAGGGCAGGGGAGATCCACTGAAGCTTTCTTT,CASSQGQGRSTEAFF,TRBV3-1/TRBV3-2,-,TRBJ1-1,-
TGTGCCAGTAGCAGGGTCGGCACTGAAGCTTTCTTT,CASSRVGTEAFF,TRBV19,-,TRBJ1-1,-
TGCGCCAGCAGCCAAGGACAGGGCTATGGCTACACCTTC,CASSQGQGYGYTF,TRBV4-1,TRBD1,TRBJ1-2,-
TGCGCCAGCAGCTTGACAGGGGTGGATTCACCCCTCCACTTT,CASSLTGVDSPLHF,TRBV5-1,TRBD1,TRBJ1-6,few
TGTGCCAGCAGTGACCAGGGATCCGGGGAGCTGTTTTTT,CASSDQGSGELFF,TRBV2,-,TRBJ2-2,-
TGTGCCAGCAGCTTACCAGGAGGCTCCTACAATGAGCAGTTCTTC,CASSLPGGSYNEQFF,TRBV5-4,-,TRBJ2-1,-
TGTGCCAGCAGCTTAGGCCTGCGGGGCTCCACAGATACGCAGTATTTT,CASSLGLRGSTDTQYF,TRBV11-3,-,TRBJ2-3,-
TGTGCAAGTAGGACCCGGGATTATAGCAATCAGCCCCAGCATTTT,CASRTRDYSNQPQHF,TRBV19,-,TRBJ1-5,-
TGTGCCAGCAGCGCCTCACTAGGTGCCTACGAGCAGTACTTC,CASSASLGAYEQYF,TRBV9,-,TRBJ2-7,once
TGTGCCAGTAGGGACAGGGGGCGAACAGATACGCAGTATTTT,CASRDRGRTDTQYF,TRBV19,TRBD1,TRBJ2-3,few
TGCGCCAGCAGCCAAGGAGGAACGAATGAGCAGTTCTTC,CASSQGGTNEQFF,TRBV4-1,-,TRBJ2-1,-
TGCAGCGTGCAGCCAGGGAACACTGAAGCTTTCTTT,CSVQPGNTEAFF,TRBV29-1,-,TRBJ1-1,-
TGTGCCAGCAGTCCGACCGGGGGGGCTGAAGCTTTCTTT,CASSPTGGAEAFF,TRBV28,-,TRBJ1-1,-
TGCGCCAGCAGGGACAGTTATTCACCCCTCCACTTT,CASRDSYSPLHF,TRBV5-1,-,TRBJ1-6,-
TGTGCCAGCACCCCGGGGGAGGACAATTCACCCCTCCACTTT,CASTPGEDNSPLHF,TRBV7-2,-,TRBJ1-6,-
TGTGCCATAGGACAGGGGGATTCACCCCTCCACTTT,CAIGQGDSPLHF,TRBV28,TRBD1,TRBJ1-6,-
TGTGCCATCAGTGAGTGGCAGGACATGGGCAATCAGCCCCAGCATTTT,CAISEWQDMGNQPQHF,TRBV10-3,-,TRBJ1-5,-
TGCGCCAGCAGCCTACGACGGGAAGGGAATGAGCAGTTCTTC,CASSLRREGNEQFF,TRBV5-1,-,TRBJ2-1,-
TGTGCCAGCACCCTTAACAGGAATCAGCCCCAGCATTTT,CASTLNRNQPQHF,TRBV12-3/TRBV12-4,-,TRBJ1-5,-
TGCGCCAGCAGCTTGAGGGGGCCCTCTTACAATGAGCAGTTCTTC,CASSLRGPSYNEQFF,TRBV5-1,TRBD1,TRBJ2-1,-
TGTGCCAGCAGTGAAGCGGGGGCTCAGCTTTATGGCTACACCTTC,CASSEAGAQLYGYTF,TRBV6-1,-,TRBJ1-2,few
TGCGCCAGCAGCTTGGAGCGGGCCGGGGGCGAGCAGTACTTC,CASSLERAGGEQYF,TRBV5-1,-,TRBJ2-7,-
TGTGCCAGCAGCCTAAGGCGGGACCCAACGGGAGAAAAACTGTTTTTT,CASSLRRDPTGEKLFF,TRBV13,-,TRBJ1-4,-
TGTGCCAGCAGTTCCGGACAGGGAGACCGACAGCCCCAGCATTTT,CASSSGQGDRQPQHF,TRBV27,TRBD1,TRBJ1-5,-
TGTGCCAGCAGCCAAGCTTCTGGGCCGTACCTGTATGGCTACACCTTC,CASSQASGPYLYGYTF,TRBV14,-,TRBJ1-2,few
TGTGCCAGCAGCGTAGCGGTACAGGAGACCTACAATGAGCAGTTCTTC,CASSVAVQETYNEQFF,TRBV9,-,TRBJ2-1,-
TGCGCCAGCAGCTTGGCTAGCGGGGGGGCTGATACGCAGTATTTT,CASSLASGGADTQYF,TRBV5-1,TRBD2,TRBJ2-3,-
TGTGCCTGGAGGGATAGGGGGGAAGCTTTCTTT,CAWRDRGEAFF,TRBV30,-,TRBJ1-1,once
TGTGCCAGCAGCTCGGGACTATGGGGTTTCGCGAACACCGGGGAGCTGTTTTTT,CASSSGLWGFANTGELFF,TRBV5-8,TRBD2,TRBJ2-2,-
TGTGCCAGCTCAGTCGGGGGACACACTGAAGCTTTCTTT,CASSVGGHTEAFF,TRBV18,-,TRBJ1-1,-
TGCGCCAGCAGCCCAGGGAATACTAACTATGGCTACACCTTC,CASSPGNTNYGYTF,TRBV5-1,-,TRBJ1-2,-
TGTGCCAGCAGCTCCAAGAACACCGGGGAGCTGTTTTTT,CASSSKNTGELFF,TRBV7-3,-,TRBJ2-2,-
TGCAGCGTTCTAGGACAGGGAGCCACCTATGGCTACACCTTC,CSVLGQGATYGYTF,TRBV29-1,TRBD1,TRBJ1-2,few
TGTGCCTGGAGCCTGGCCGGGGGGAGCTCCTATAATTCACCCCTCCACTTT,CAWSLAGGSSYNSPLHF,TRBV30,-,TRBJ1-6,-
TGCGCCAGCAGCTCAGGACAGCGGACGTATGAAAAACTGTTTTTT,CASSSGQRTYEKLFF,TRBV5-1,-,TRBJ1-4,-
TGTGCCAGCAGCGGCAGGGGTGAAAAACTGTTTTTT,CASSGRGEKLFF,TRBV6-5,-,TRBJ1-4,-
TGTGCCAGCAGCCCAAACGGACAGGGATCGGGGGCCGGGGAGCTGTTTTTT,CASSPNGQGSGAGELFF,TRBV5-4,TRBD1,TRBJ2-2,-
TGTGCCGCCAGCAGTTTAGGGACAGGAAGGACTGAAGCTTTCTTT,CAASSLGTGRTEAFF,TRBV28,TRBD1,TRBJ1-1,-
TGTGCCAGTAGTTTAAGCTTTTTTGAGCAGTTCTTC,CASSLSFFEQFF,TRBV28,-,TRBJ2-1,-
TGTGCCAGCAGTTCACCCTCGGTGGGCAGGGGGCGAGACGAGCAGTACTTC,CASSSPSVGRGRDEQYF,TRBV28,TRBD1,TRBJ2-7,-
TGCGCCAGCAGCTTGGCCCAGGGGGTCACTGAAGCTTTCTTT,CASSLAQGVTEAFF,TRBV5-1,TRBD1,TRBJ1-1,-
TGTGCCAGCAGTTACTCGAATACAGGGAATCAGCCCCAGCATTTT,CASSYSNTGNQPQHF,TRBV6-5,-,TRBJ1-5,-
TGTGCCAGCAGCCAGACAGGGTTTGTGCATGAGCAGTTCTTC,CASSQTGFVHEQFF,TRBV3-1/TRBV3-2,TRBD1,TRBJ2-1,-
TGTGCCAGCTCACCGCGCAGGGACTGGGGCACTGAAGCTTTCTTT,CASSPRRDWGTEAFF,TRBV18,-,TRBJ1-1,-
TGCGCCAGCTTACGTGGCGGGTGGCAAGAGACCCAGTACTTC,CASLRGGWQETQYF,TRBV23-1,-,TRBJ2-5,-
TGTGCCAGCGGGACTAGCGGGATCTACGAGCAGTACTTC,CASGTSGIYEQYF,TRBV2,TRBD2,TRBJ2-7,-
TGTGCCAGCAGACCACAGGGGGCCGGGGAGCTGTTTTTT,CASRPQGAGELFF,TRBV12-3/TRBV12-4,TRBD1,TRBJ2-2,-
TGCGCCAGCAGCTTCGGGACAGGGGTCGAAAAACTGTTTTTT,CASSFGTGVEKLFF,TRBV5-1,TRBD1,TRBJ1-4,-
TGCGCCAGCAGCCTTTCCGGGACAGTGAACACTGAAGCTTTCTTT,CASSLSGTVNTEAFF,TRBV5-1,TRBD1,TRBJ1-1,-
TGTGCCATCAGTGAGAACAGGGGGGCAACTAATGAAAAACTGTTTTTT,CAISENRGATNEKLFF,TRBV10-3,TRBD1,TRBJ1-4,-
TGTGCCACGTTAACAGAGCCTTACACTGAAGCTTTCTTT,CATLTEPYTEAFF,TRBV10-3,-,TRBJ1-1,-
TGTGCCAGCAGTCTTACCAGTGGTCCCCAGCATTTT,CASSLTSGPQHF,TRBV6-6,-,TRBJ1-5,-